At least ten counts were recorded for the clone carrying this T cell receptor beta chain. Its antigen remains unidentified. These data come from a study of blood T cells in healthy people across ages. PCR was performed a second time for about 7 to 11 cycles using a sample-barcoded 5' primer and a J-beta primer mix. MiXCR was run by TCRdb on the 5' RACE reads, yielding one entry per CDR3 protein. The repertoire holds some 1.5 million distinct CDR3 sequences, with 28% as singletons. Germline trimming cut 4 bases from V and 3 bases from J; bases unmatched to any gene: 8. Germline CDR1 SNHLY, CDR2 FYNNEI. The CDR3 is made up of 15 amino acids. General study points: It was held that diversity estimates obtained from one million T cells represented underestimates. While age rose, TCR beta diversity per million T cells dropped in a roughly linear way. Fewer expanded clones and more diversity marked long-lived versus aged donors.

The genes are TRBV2 and TRBJ2-7; TRBD2 matches at 8 bases. The clonotype was recovered from a woman aged 25-40 years in good health. Sample: blood. DNA for the CDR3: TGTGCCAGCAGTGCGATTAGCGGGATAGGCTACGAGCAGTACTTC. Its protein product is CASSAISGIGYEQYF.